This TCR beta chain was sequenced in a study of human T cells and chemical hapten exposure. Whole-study context: Alopecia areata, totalis or universalis affected patients, mainly female.

Remarks on this clonotype: What it binds is unknown.

The time point was: patch test 3, about 24 weeks after DPC sensitization. Documented treatment: therapeutic diphenylcyclopropenone sensitization with weekly scalp DPC. Prior to application of each patch test, blood was drawn. Germline-derived CDR1 and CDR2 are SGHDT and YYEEEE. This CDR3 spans 15 amino acids. Trimming stripped 0 bases from V and 4 bases from J, with 14 bases between. Each CDR3 protein is one row after TCRdb ran MiXCR on the RACE reads. This sample carries under 200,000 distinct CDR3 sequences, around a quarter of them seen once, and the ten largest clones take around 1.9%. Study results and limitations: Expanded TCRs formed significantly more large CDR3 similarity clusters than controls.

Material: whole blood, obtained in connection with sensitization to the hapten diphenylcyclopropenone (DPC). The clonotype was recovered from a young woman with alopecia areata. Some clones in this sample may be carry-over from other donors' samples. The genes are TRBV5-6 and TRBJ2-7, with D perhaps matching TRBD2 (5 bases). CDR3 protein: CASSLATGTHYEQYF. CDR3 nucleotide sequence: TGTGCCAGCAGCTTGGCCACGGGAACCCATTACGAGCAGTACTTC.